This T cell receptor (beta chain) derives from a study of blood T cell repertoires in COVID-19. V was pared by 5 bases and J by 6 bases, with 20 bases between. CDR1 is KGHSH and CDR2 is LQKENI in the germline V gene. This CDR3 contains 16 residues. This clone was seen once. The table came from immunoSEQ multiplex PCR; TCRdb's copy has only in-frame clones and leaves some out. In the table there are about 260,000 clones, approximately 81% of which are singletons. The TCR originated in a man between 60 and 75 years old with acute or convalescent COVID-19. The J gene is TRBJ1-3, the V gene TRBV18; maybe TRBD1 (5 bases). Sequenced sample: peripheral blood. This chain's CDR3 is CASSSDTPYVSNTIYF. The CDR3 DNA reads TGTGCCAGCTCATCGGACACACCCTACGTTTCAAACACCATATATTTT.